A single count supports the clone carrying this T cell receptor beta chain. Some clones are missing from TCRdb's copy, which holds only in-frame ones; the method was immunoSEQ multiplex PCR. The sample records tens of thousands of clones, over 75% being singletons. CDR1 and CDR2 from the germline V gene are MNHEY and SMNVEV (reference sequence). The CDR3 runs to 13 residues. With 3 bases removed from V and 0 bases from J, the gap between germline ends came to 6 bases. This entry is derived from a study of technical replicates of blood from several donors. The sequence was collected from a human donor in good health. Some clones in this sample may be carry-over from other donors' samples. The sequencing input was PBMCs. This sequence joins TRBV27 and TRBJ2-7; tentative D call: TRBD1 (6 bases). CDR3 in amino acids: CASSLTGSYEQYF. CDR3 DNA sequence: TGTGCCAGCAGTTTGACAGGCTCCTACGAGCAGTACTTC.